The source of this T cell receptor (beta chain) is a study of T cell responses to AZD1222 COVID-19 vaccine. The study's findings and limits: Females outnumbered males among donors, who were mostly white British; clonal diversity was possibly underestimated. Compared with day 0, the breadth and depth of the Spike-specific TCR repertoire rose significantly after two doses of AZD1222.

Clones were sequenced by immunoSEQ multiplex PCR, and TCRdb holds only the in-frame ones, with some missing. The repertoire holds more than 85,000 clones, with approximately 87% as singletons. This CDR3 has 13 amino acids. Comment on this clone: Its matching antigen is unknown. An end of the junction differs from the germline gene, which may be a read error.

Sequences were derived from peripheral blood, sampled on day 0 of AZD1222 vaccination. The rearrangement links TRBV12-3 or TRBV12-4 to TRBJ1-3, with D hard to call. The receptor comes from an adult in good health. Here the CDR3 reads CASTLNSGNTIYF. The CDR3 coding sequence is TGTGCCAGCACTTTAAACTCTGGAAACACCATATATTTT.